Sequencing of this T cell receptor (beta chain) was carried out in a study of OX40 agonist ivuxolimab in advanced cancers. As for the study in general: The treatment was a fully human IgG2 OX40 agonist, ivuxolimab. General study points: Expanded clones tended on average to be more numerous among CD8+ T cells than CD4+. Specificity for antigen went undetermined in the expanded peripheral T cells. At doses 0.1 to 3.0 mg/kg, CD4+ and CD8+ clones expanded.

Clones were sequenced by immunoSEQ multiplex PCR, and TCRdb holds only the in-frame ones, with some missing. The sample lists about 70,000 clones; approximately 80% were seen once. In the case of this clone: Antigen unknown.

Germline V CDR1 and CDR2: LNHDA, SQIVND (reference sequence). CDR3 size: 14 residues. V was cut by 6 bases and J by 8 bases, with 17 bases left in between. The V call is TRBV19, the J call TRBJ1-5; D gene uncertain. Sequencing was performed on CD4+ or CD8+ T cells sorted from blood, taken in a trial of the OX40 agonist ivuxolimab. The sequence was obtained from an adult with an advanced solid tumor such as melanoma, head and neck, liver or kidney cancer. CDR3 nucleotides: TGTGCCAGTAGGTTTGCGGGTGGAGAAAAGCCCCAGCATTTT. It translates to CASRFAGGEKPQHF.